What follows are 25 T cell receptor beta chains derived from one specimen sequenced in a study of T cell clonality in common variable immunodeficiency (dated by TCRdb to between 2015 and 2017). The receptor library was made with the immunoSEQ multiplex PCR assay. What TCRdb holds here is the immuneACCESS table cut down to in-frame rearrangements. Part of the clones is not present; checked against another copy, under half of the missing clones reflect an unresolved V gene, and the others are unexplained. The sample comprises under 45,000 clones, and every one was counted more than once. Roughly 3.4% of the sample is held by the ten biggest clonotypes. Sequenced: peripheral blood mononuclear cells. All receptors derive from a person aged 18-70 years in good health.

Ten or more counts support this clone. The read is 3 residues too short to cover the CDR3 end, so that end is filled in from the germline J gene. Other nucleotide sequences in the sample specify the same CDR3. This chain uses TRBV2 with TRBJ1-2; 8 positions match TRBD1. The CDR3 is made up of 12 amino acids. CDR1 and CDR2 (germline): SNHLY, FYNNEI. V was clipped by 5 bases and J by 4 bases; unmatched bases: 0. The chain's CDR3 is CASSTGGYGYTF. Incomplete CDR3 DNA: TGTGCCAGCAGTACAGGGGGCTATGGC.

The sample holds a few counts of this clone. The read gets to within 3 residues of the CDR3 end, and the germline J gene fills in the rest. This rearrangement joins TRBV5-6 to TRBJ2-2, with a possible D match to TRBD1 (6 bases). From germline, CDR1 is SGHDT and CDR2 YYEEEE. CDR3 size: 13 residues. CDR3 DNA, as far as it was read: TGTGCCAGCAGCTTGGCAGGGGTGGGAAAG. Residues: CASSLAGVGK. The whole CDR3 protein reads CASSLAGVGKLFF.

As for this clone: The CDR3 extends 3 residues past the end of the read, so its final part is completed from the germline J gene. The genes are TRBV2 and TRBJ2-7; TRBD2 matches at 10 bases. This CDR3 is 13 amino acids long. Germline V lookup: CDR1 SNHLY, CDR2 FYNNEI. Losses at the gene ends were 8 bases for V and 6 bases for J; bases not matched to a gene: 7. Incomplete CDR3 DNA: TGTGCCAGCTGGGCCCAGCGGGAGGGCGAG. Its translation: CASWAQREGE. The CDR3 in its entirety is CASWAQREGEQYF.

This clone was seen many times. The read ends 3 residues before the CDR3 terminus; that terminus is restored from the germline J gene. This chain connects TRBV30 to TRBJ2-7; weak D call: TRBD1 (5 bases). Trimming removed 3 bases from V and 4 bases from J, with 13 bases in between. Germline V lookup: CDR1 GTSNPN, CDR2 SVGIG (reference sequence). This CDR3 region has 13 residues. The covered CDR3 bases are TGTGCCTGGAGACATACAAGGACATACGAG. Its translation is CAWRHTRTYE. The whole CDR3 sequence reads CAWRHTRTYEQYF.

This clone has only a few counts. With the read ending 3 residues before the CDR3 end, the germline J gene is used to fill in that end. V gene TRBV7-9 combines with J gene TRBJ2-3; D is unclear. CDR3 length: 12 residues. Per the germline V gene, CDR1 is SEHNR and CDR2 is FQNEAQ (reference sequence). The CDR3 here is CASSLSEGTQYF. CDR3 DNA, as far as it was read: TGTGCCAGCAGCTTGAGTGAAGGGACG.

This clone was recorded at least ten times. The read ends 3 residues shy of where the CDR3 ends; the end is completed using the germline J gene. The chain carries TRBV11-2 and TRBJ2-3; the D is unclear. CDR3 size: 15 residues. Trimming cost V 4 bases and J 0 bases, with 11 bases left between them. Germline V CDR1 and CDR2: SGHAT, FQNNGV. The CDR3: CASSSLTKSTDTQYF. The part of the CDR3 DNA that was read is TGTGCCAGCAGCTCTCTGACAAAAAGCACAGATACG.

This clone was detected ten times or more. The DNA ends 3 residues before the CDR3 does, and the rest of the CDR3 is filled in from the germline J gene. The rearrangement uses TRBV19 and TRBJ2-3; D perhaps matches TRBD2 (5 bases). Germline V gene sequence: CDR1 LNHDA, CDR2 SQIVND (reference sequence). This CDR3 comprises 14 residues. The CDR3 bases that were read are TGTGTCAAAGCTTTGGACTCGTGCACAGATACG. Translating gives CVKALDSCTDT. The entire CDR3 sequence reads CVKALDSCTDTQYF.

This clone has just a few counts. The sequence runs out 3 residues before the end of the CDR3; the remainder is reconstructed from the germline J gene. This chain links TRBV5-1 with TRBJ2-3, with TRBD1 matching 9 bases. The CDR3 has 16 residues. CDR1 SGHRS and CDR2 YFSETQ come from the germline V gene. The CDR3 reads CASSFGGTGFQETQYF. CDR3 bases read: TGCGCCAGCAGCTTCGGCGGGACAGGGTTTCAAGAGACG.

Ten or more counts support this clone. Read data end 3 residues before the CDR3 end; the end is taken from the germline J gene. V and J are TRBV5-1 and TRBJ2-5, with 7 bases that match TRBD1. With 4 bases clipped from V and 7 bases from J, the junction kept 10 bases outside the gene matches. The length of the CDR3 is 14 residues. Germline CDR1 is SGHRS and CDR2 is YFSETQ. The sequenced part of the CDR3 DNA is TGCGCCAGCAGCCCCGACAGGGAGCTTGGGACC. Translated, it gives CASSPDRELGT. The whole CDR3 protein reads CASSPDRELGTQYF.

This clone was found many times. The read falls 3 residues short of the CDR3 end, and the missing part is taken from the germline J gene. The chain uses TRBV7-9 and TRBJ2-7; perhaps TRBD2 as D (5 bases). CDR1 and CDR2 (germline): SEHNR, FQNEAQ (reference sequence). V lost 5 bases, J lost 4 bases, and 12 bases lay in between. The CDR3 is 13 residues long. The CDR3 sequence: CASSHRGGYEQYF. The sequenced part of the CDR3 DNA is TGTGCCAGCAGCCATCGGGGTGGGTACGAG.

This clone showed up just a few times. The read falls 3 residues short of the CDR3 end, and the missing part is taken from the germline J gene. The V call is TRBV18, the J call TRBJ1-1; D perhaps matches TRBD1 (5 bases). Germline V CDR1 and CDR2: KGHSH, LQKENI. The CDR3 sequence is 15 residues long. Incomplete CDR3 DNA: TGTGCCAGCTCCTTTGGTCCAGCGGGGGTGGTTGAG. This translates into CASSFGPAGVVE. The entire CDR3 is CASSFGPAGVVEAFF.

This clone was observed many times. The read terminates 3 residues before the CDR3 end, so the remaining end is supplied by the germline J gene. This chain joins TRBV29-1 and TRBJ2-7, with TRBD1 identical over 7 bases. Looked up from germline, CDR1 is SQVTM and CDR2 is ANQGSEA. Trimming at V came to 6 bases and at J to 2 bases, leaving 7 bases not matched to a gene. The CDR3 totals 13 residues. This CDR3 is CSVSGTVTYEQYF. The DNA read from the CDR3 is TGCAGCGTCTCCGGGACAGTAACCTACGAG.

This clone has at least ten counts. The CDR3 is cut off 3 residues early in the read; its end comes from the germline J gene. The rearrangement links TRBV5-4 to TRBJ2-2; D is perhaps TRBD2 (5 bases). CDR3 length: 15 amino acids. Germline CDR1 and CDR2: SGHNT and YYREEE (reference sequence). The part of the CDR3 DNA that was read is TGTGCCAGCAGCTTTGGAGGCAGGAGAAATGAAAAG. Its translation is CASSFGGRRNEK. The full CDR3 protein reads CASSFGGRRNEKLFF.

This clone was seen ten or more times. From the germline J gene comes the end of the CDR3, since the read stops 3 residues before it. The V gene is TRBV5-1, the J gene TRBJ2-2; possibly TRBD2 for D (6 bases). The CDR3 contains 16 residues. V was pared by 0 bases and J by 4 bases, with 13 bases between. CDR1 and CDR2 (germline): SGHRS, YFSETQ. The covered CDR3 bases are TGCGCCAGCAGCTTGGGTCTCTTGGAGGGCACCGGGGAG. Protein product: CASSLGLLEGTGE. The CDR3 reads in full as CASSLGLLEGTGELFF. Looking up the rest from reference TRBV5-1 and TRBJ2-2 gives the full variable domain: KAGVTQTPRYLIKTRGQQVTLSCSPISGHRSVSWYQQTPGQGLQFLFEYFSETQRNKGNFPGRFSGRQFSNSRSEMNVSTLELGDSALYLCASSLGLLEGTGELFFGEGSRLTVL.

This clone was detected ten times or more. The read comes to an end 3 residues before the CDR3 does, leaving the germline J gene to fill in the end. The chain has TRBV20-1 and TRBJ1-4; D unclear. The CDR3 has 14 residues. In germline, CDR1 is DFQATT, CDR2 SNEGSKA (reference sequence). Trimming stripped 2 bases from V and 5 bases from J, with 12 bases between. This chain's CDR3 is CSARKAGKNEKLFF. The part of the CDR3 DNA that was read is TGCAGTGCTAGAAAGGCAGGCAAGAATGAAAAA.

This clone has ten or more counts. CDR3 residues: CASSLAGFAPQHF. Partial CDR3 DNA: TGTGCCAGCAGCTTGGCCGGGTTCGCGCCC. V and J are TRBV5-6 and TRBJ1-5; D unclear. The read finishes 3 residues shy of the CDR3 end, and the germline J gene is used to complete it. Trimming left V 0 bases short and J 9 bases short, with 10 bases between. This CDR3 spans 13 amino acids. Per the germline V gene, CDR1 is SGHDT and CDR2 is YYEEEE. The entire variable domain, with the rest obtained from reference TRBV5-6 and TRBJ1-5, is as follows: DAGVTQSPTHLIKTRGQQVTLRCSPKSGHDTVSWYQQALGQGPQFIFQYYEEEERQRGNFPDRFSGHQFPNYSSELNVNALLLGDSALYLCASSLAGFAPQHFGDGTRLSIL.

This clone was seen at least ten times. The read is 3 residues too short to cover the CDR3 end, so that end is filled in from the germline J gene. V gene TRBV5-1 combines with J gene TRBJ2-5; TRBD2 matches at 10 bases. Trimming took 0 bases from V and 5 from J; bases not matched to a gene: 7. Germline CDR1 SGHRS, CDR2 YFSETQ. The CDR3 length is 16 residues. The CDR3 sequence: CASSLAPLAGAETQYF. The CDR3 bases that were read are TGCGCCAGCAGCTTGGCCCCGCTAGCGGGAGCGGAGACC.

As concerns this clone: The CDR3 end falls 3 residues outside the read, so it is completed with the germline J gene. V gene TRBV19 combines with J gene TRBJ2-3; the D gene is possibly TRBD1 (6 bases). The CDR3 consists of 14 residues. Germline CDR1 and CDR2: LNHDA and SQIVND (reference sequence). V shed 5 bases and J shed 4 bases, with 13 bases lying between them. Here the CDR3 reads CASSWGRLADTQYF. CDR3 bases read: TGTGCCAGTAGTTGGGGGCGCCTGGCAGATACG.

This clone was picked up many times. CDR3 protein: CAWSYTYTEAFF. CDR3 DNA, as far as it was read: TGTGCCTGGAGTTACACCTACACTGAA. This chain links TRBV30 with TRBJ1-1; no clear D gene. The sequence runs out 3 residues before the end of the CDR3; the remainder is reconstructed from the germline J gene. The ends were cut back, 2 bases at V and 3 bases at J, with 7 bases in the middle. The CDR3 consists of 12 residues. Germline lookup yields CDR1 GTSNPN and CDR2 SVGIG (reference sequence).

This clone showed up many times. The sequenced fragment ends 3 residues before the CDR3 boundary, so the rest is inferred from the germline J gene. The chain joins TRBV20-1 to TRBJ2-1; D unclear. Germline lookup yields CDR1 DFQATT and CDR2 SNEGSKA (reference sequence). V shed 6 bases and J shed 6 bases, with 12 bases lying between them. This CDR3 is built from 12 residues. The chain's CDR3 is CSAREVVNEQFF. CDR3 bases read: TGCAGTGCCCGTGAGGTTGTCAATGAG.

Comment on this clone: The sequence runs out 3 residues before the end of the CDR3; the remainder is reconstructed from the germline J gene. The gene calls are TRBV19 and TRBJ1-2; TRBD1 might be the D (6 bases). CDR3 length equals 14 residues. Looked up from germline, CDR1 is LNHDA and CDR2 is SQIVND (reference sequence). The CDR3 bases that were read are TGTGCCAGTAGTATAGGAGGGACACCCTACGAC. Amino acids: CASSIGGTPYD. The whole CDR3 region reads CASSIGGTPYDYTF.

This clone was recorded many times. The read finishes 3 residues shy of the CDR3 end, and the germline J gene is used to complete it. This chain uses TRBV29-1 with TRBJ2-2, with D perhaps matching TRBD1 (5 bases). This CDR3 is built from 14 residues. Germline CDR1 and CDR2: SQVTM and ANQGSEA. V gave up 1 base and J gave up 4 bases, with 10 bases separating them. The sequenced CDR3 bases are TGCAGCGTTGAAGGGCAGGGAAGCACCGGGGAG. Translating gives CSVEGQGSTGE. The complete CDR3 reads CSVEGQGSTGELFF.

This clone came up many times. The DNA ends 3 residues before the CDR3 does, and the rest of the CDR3 is filled in from the germline J gene. The chain uses TRBV29-1 and TRBJ1-1; TRBD1 matches at 8 bases. The V gene end was trimmed by 7 bases and the J gene end by 2 bases; junction bases not matched to a gene: 18. Germline-derived CDR1 and CDR2 are SQVTM and ANQGSEA. The CDR3 covers 17 residues. The CDR3 reads CSAAPGGASLFNTEAFF. The part of the CDR3 DNA that was read is TGCAGCGCCGCCCCAGGGGGCGCTAGCCTTTTCAACACTGAA.

Note on this clone: The read comes to an end 3 residues before the CDR3 does, leaving the germline J gene to fill in the end. This rearrangement joins TRBV2 to TRBJ1-1, with TRBD1 matching 7 bases. The V and J ends lost 7 bases and 2 bases, in that order; junction bases with no gene match: 7. In germline, CDR1 is SNHLY, CDR2 FYNNEI. The CDR3 loop spans 14 amino acids. The CDR3 reads CASIWRQGNTEAFF. Partial CDR3 DNA: TGTGCCAGCATATGGCGACAGGGAAACACTGAA.

This clone was recorded a few times. The read is 3 residues too short to cover the CDR3 end, so that end is filled in from the germline J gene. The chain recombines TRBV7-6 with TRBJ1-1; D possibly corresponds to TRBD1 (6 bases). The CDR3 runs to 15 residues. The V and J ends lost 3 bases and 4 bases respectively, with 15 bases between them. CDR1 and CDR2 from the germline V gene are SGHVS and FNYEAQ. The CDR3 sequence is CASSLEAGAGTEAFF. The CDR3 bases that were read are TGTGCCAGCAGCTTGGAAGCAGGGGCCGGCACTGAA.